The 32 T cell receptor beta chains presented below share a single source sample, sequenced in a study of T cells after yellow fever vaccination. One entry per CDR3 protein, called by TCRdb with MiXCR from the 5' RACE reads. The sample carries around 350,000 distinct CDR3 sequences, around a tenth recorded once. This material consisted of PBMCs, taken on the day of the first yellow fever vaccination. The receptors derive from a man in his late teens or twenties who received the YFV17D yellow fever vaccine.

This clonotype has just a few counts. The genes are TRBV5-1 and TRBJ2-1; 7 positions match TRBD1. V trimming: 9 bases; J trimming: 1 base; junction bases outside the gene matches: 4. In germline, CDR1 is SGHRS, CDR2 YFSETQ. This CDR3 contains 13 residues. CDR3 loop: CATATGSYNEQFF. CDR3 DNA: TGCGCCACCGCGACAGGGTCCTACAATGAGCAGTTCTTC.

This clonotype was counted between two and nine times. The V gene is TRBV20-1, the J gene TRBJ2-1; the match to TRBD2 covers 9 bases. J lost 8 bases, V lost 1 base, and 3 bases had no gene match. In germline, CDR1 is DFQATT, CDR2 SNEGSKA (reference sequence). The CDR3 spans 13 residues. The CDR3 loop reads CSARGGGAYEQFF. CDR3 nucleotide sequence: TGCAGTGCTAGAGGCGGGGGGGCCTATGAGCAGTTCTTC.

About this clonotype: An end of the junction does not agree with germline; a read error may underlie this. The rearrangement uses TRBV7-2 and TRBJ2-5; either TRBD1 or TRBD2 may fit D (5 bases each). The CDR3 runs to 12 residues. Germline CDR1 and CDR2: SGHTA and FQGNSA. Here the CDR3 DNA reads TGTGCCAGCAGCTTAGTAGGGGAGACCCAGCACTTC. It is translated as CASSLVGETQHF. Full variable domain (missing parts from reference TRBV7-2 and TRBJ2-5): GAGVSQSPSNKVTEKGKDVELRCDPISGHTALYWYRQSLGQGLEFLIYFQGNSAPDKSGLPSDRFSAERTGGSVSTLTIQRTQQEDSAVYLCASSLVGETQHFGPGTRLLVL.

This clonotype occurred many times. This rearrangement joins TRBV4-3 to TRBJ2-3; D may be TRBD2 (5 bases). Trimming cost V 2 bases and J 4 bases, with 16 bases left between them. Per germline, CDR1 LGHNA and CDR2 YSLEER. The CDR3 spans 16 residues. The CDR3 is CASSQQPSPVPDTQYF. The CDR3 nucleotides are TGCGCCAGCAGCCAACAGCCTAGCCCAGTCCCAGATACGCAGTATTTT.

This chain joins TRBV20-1 and TRBJ1-1, with TRBD1 matching over 8 bases. Germline CDR1 and CDR2: DFQATT and SNEGSKA (reference sequence). Trimming took 4 bases from V and 11 from J; bases not matched to a gene: 12. The CDR3 spans 13 residues. CDR3 sequence: CSAIQHRGGAAFF. The CDR3 nucleotides read TGCAGTGCTATTCAACACAGGGGGGGCGCGGCTTTCTTT.

The sample holds many counts of this clonotype. This chain connects TRBV19 to TRBJ1-1, with a tentative D call TRBD1 (5 bases). V lost 2 bases, J lost 0 bases, and 13 bases lay in between. CDR3 length: 16 amino acids. Germline V lookup: CDR1 LNHDA, CDR2 SQIVND (reference sequence). CDR3 DNA sequence: TGTGCCAGTAGTATAAGGGGCCGGCCTATGAACACTGAAGCTTTCTTT. Translated: CASSIRGRPMNTEAFF. Variable domain in full (rest from reference TRBV19 and TRBJ1-1): DGGITQSPKYLFRKEGQNVTLSCEQNLNHDAMYWYRQDPGQGLRLIYYSQIVNDFQKGDIAEGYSVSREKKESFPLTVTSAQKNPTAFYLCASSIRGRPMNTEAFFGQGTRLTVV.

Many counts were recorded for this clonotype. The rearrangement links TRBV12-3 or TRBV12-4 to TRBJ2-7, with D unresolved. V lost 10 bases and J 2 bases, leaving 12 bases between the germline ends. The CDR3 contains 12 residues. The CDR3, as DNA: TGTGCCAACAGCCCCGCTACCTACGAGCAGTACGTC. Its protein product is CANSPATYEQYV.

The CDR3 loop reads CASSITGVTGTEAFF. The CDR3 DNA sequence: TGCGCCAGCAGCATTACAGGGGTGACGGGTACTGAAGCTTTCTTT. The J gene is TRBJ1-1, the V gene TRBV5-1, with 7 bases identical to TRBD1. The CDR3 covers 15 residues. The germline CDR1 and CDR2 sequences are SGHRS and YFSETQ. With 4 bases clipped from V and 5 bases from J, the junction kept 11 bases outside the gene matches.

The chain recombines TRBV5-1 with TRBJ2-1; D unclear. The V gene lost 5 bases and the J gene lost 6 bases, with 15 bases spanning the gap. The CDR3 totals 14 residues. Germline V lookup: CDR1 SGHRS, CDR2 YFSETQ. The CDR3 here is CASSPRAIRNEQFF. The CDR3 DNA follows: TGCGCCAGCAGTCCTCGGGCCATACGCAATGAGCAGTTCTTC.

In regard to this clonotype: The junction and the germline gene differ at one end; a read error may be behind it. The V call is TRBV23-1, the J call TRBJ2-1; 7 positions match TRBD1. TRBV23-1 belongs to the ORF category, with a function that is uncertain. The CDR3 runs 13 residues. CDR3 nucleotides: TGTGCCGGCTGGCAGGGGGTCCGGAATGAGCAGTTCTTC. It is translated as CAGWQGVRNEQFF.

The chain combines TRBV11-2 with TRBJ2-7; no clear D. Germline V gene data show CDR1 as SGHAT and CDR2 as FQNNGV. The CDR3 contains 12 residues. V lost 2 bases to trimming and J lost 5 bases, with 7 bases between them. The CDR3 region is CASSLLSDEQYF. CDR3 coding DNA: TGTGCCAGCAGCTTACTATCCGACGAGCAGTACTTC.

This clonotype has a handful of counts. The V call is TRBV4-1, the J call TRBJ2-1; 8 nucleotides agree with TRBD2. CDR1 is MGHRA and CDR2 is YSYEKL in the germline V gene. The CDR3 totals 16 residues. Trimming took 1 base from V and 8 from J; bases not matched to a gene: 10. In nucleotides, the CDR3 is TGCGCCAGCAGCCAAGCCGGCGGGGGGTTTACCGATGAGCAGTTCTTC. It translates to CASSQAGGGFTDEQFF.

This clonotype showed up many times. The chain links TRBV12-3 or TRBV12-4 to TRBJ2-5; 9 positions agree with TRBD2. The CDR3 spans 14 residues. The ends lost 3 bases at V and 3 bases at J; junction bases unmatched: 2. DNA of the CDR3: TGTGCCAGCAGTTTGGTAGCGGGGGAAGAGACCCAGTACTTC. Translated, it gives CASSLVAGEETQYF.

This chain links TRBV20-1 with TRBJ2-3, with D perhaps TRBD1 (6 bases). CDR1 is DFQATT, CDR2 SNEGSKA, per germline (reference sequence). The V end was cut by 0 bases, the J end by 2 bases, with 12 bases between. CDR3 length: 15 residues. CDR3 sequence: CSARDLTGPTDTQYF. CDR3 bases: TGCAGTGCTAGAGATCTGACAGGACCCACAGATACGCAGTATTTT.

The chain links TRBV20-1 to TRBJ2-5, with 7 bases aligning to TRBD2. The CDR3 consists of 17 residues. The ends lost 2 bases at V and 2 bases at J; junction bases unmatched: 14. Per the germline V gene, CDR1 is DFQATT and CDR2 is SNEGSKA (reference sequence). The CDR3 DNA reads as TGCAGTGCTAGACCCACGGGAGAGCGGGGTATTCAAGAGACCCAGTACTTC. Its translation is CSARPTGERGIQETQYF.

This clonotype was found a few times. The chain employs TRBV6-1 and TRBJ2-5, with 9 bases aligning to TRBD2. Trimming at V came to 6 bases and at J to 7 bases, leaving 15 bases not matched to a gene. This CDR3 has 16 residues. In germline, CDR1 is MNHNS, CDR2 SASEGT. The CDR3 nucleotides read TGTGCCAGCAGCGGCCGTTGGAGCGGGGGGATGGGGACCCAGTACTTC. This translates into CASSGRWSGGMGTQYF.

This clonotype was observed many times. V and J are TRBV2 and TRBJ2-7; maybe TRBD1 (5 bases). In germline, CDR1 is SNHLY, CDR2 FYNNEI. The V end lost 4 bases, the J end lost 2 bases, and 9 bases lay between the germline ends. The CDR3 runs 13 residues. CDR3 nucleotide sequence: TGTGCCAGCAGTGCAAGCAGGGCCTACGAGCAGTACGTC. Protein product: CASSASRAYEQYV.

Only a few counts were recorded for this clonotype. This chain connects TRBV9 to TRBJ2-5, with 8 bases lining up with TRBD2. Germline V gives CDR1 SGDLS, CDR2 YYNGEE. V was pared by 0 bases and J by 4 bases, with 8 bases of the junction left unmatched. CDR3 length: 16 amino acids. The CDR3 reads CASSVARGLAPETQYF. CDR3 in DNA: TGTGCCAGCAGCGTAGCGAGAGGACTAGCCCCAGAGACCCAGTACTTC.

This clonotype was counted at least ten times. V and J are TRBV6-1 and TRBJ2-3; D gene unclear. Germline-derived CDR1 and CDR2 are MNHNS and SASEGT. V was shortened by 3 bases and J by 7 bases, with 17 bases between the two germline ends. This CDR3 has 15 amino acids. The CDR3: CASSDTGSLRNTQYF. The CDR3 nucleotides read TGTGCCAGCAGTGATACCGGCAGCTTGAGGAATACGCAGTATTTT.

There are many counts of this clonotype. The V call is TRBV4-1, the J call TRBJ1-2, with TRBD1 matching over 11 bases. The CDR3 is 15 amino acids. CDR1 and CDR2 (germline): MGHRA, YSYEKL. Trimming cost V 7 bases and J 5 bases; bases outside gene matches: 9. CDR3 sequence (DNA): TGCGCCAGCACGGCCCGGGACAGGGGGGAGTATGGCTACACCTTC. Translating it yields CASTARDRGEYGYTF.

In the case of this clonotype: A junction boundary mismatches the germline segment, possibly from a read error. The gene calls are TRBV7-6 and TRBJ2-5; the D gene is possibly TRBD1 (6 bases). Germline-derived CDR1 and CDR2 are SGHVS and FNYEAQ. This CDR3 comprises 15 residues. The CDR3 bases are TGTGCCAGCAGCTCCGGGCAGGGGAGTTGGGAGACCCAATACTTC. It translates to CASSSGQGSWETQYF. Full variable domain (outside the CDR3, taken from reference TRBV7-6 and TRBJ2-5): GAGVSQSPRYKVTKRGQDVALRCDPISGHVSLYWYRQALGQGPEFLTYFNYEAQQDKSGLPNDRFSAERPEGSISTLTIQRTEQRDSAMYRCASSSGQGSWETQYFGPGTRLLVL.

The rearrangement uses TRBV20-1 and TRBJ2-7; TRBD2 aligns across 8 bases. Trimming took 3 bases from V and 4 from J; bases not matched to a gene: 5. This CDR3 is 13 amino acids long. CDR1 is DFQATT, CDR2 SNEGSKA, per germline (reference sequence). The CDR3 is CSASSGGDYEQYF. DNA of the CDR3: TGCAGTGCTAGCTCGGGGGGGGATTACGAGCAGTACTTC.

The chain carries TRBV4-3 and TRBJ2-2, with 8 positions matching TRBD1. Germline-derived CDR1 and CDR2 are LGHNA and YSLEER. V lost 3 bases and J lost 1; bases outside the gene matches: 4. This CDR3 spans 16 amino acids. The chain's CDR3 is CASSQGTGRNTGELFF. The CDR3 nucleotides are TGCGCCAGCAGCCAGGGGACAGGACGGAACACCGGGGAGCTGTTTTTT.

This clonotype has a handful of counts. The V and J genes are TRBV20-1 and TRBJ1-2, with 8 bases matching TRBD1. CDR3 size: 15 residues. V was clipped by 3 bases and J by 2 bases; unmatched bases: 8. CDR1 is DFQATT and CDR2 is SNEGSKA in the germline V gene (reference sequence). The CDR3 loop reads CSASPGGLKNYGYTF. CDR3 DNA sequence: TGCAGTGCTAGCCCAGGGGGCCTGAAAAACTATGGCTACACCTTC.

This clonotype has just a few counts. The chain employs TRBV4-2 and TRBJ2-1; the D gene is possibly TRBD2 (6 bases). From germline, CDR1 is LGHNA and CDR2 YNFKEQ. The germline V and J ends were trimmed by 0 bases and 10 bases, with 22 bases remaining between them. The CDR3 contains 17 residues. CDR3: CASSQDRSGPVAVEQFF. The CDR3 nucleotides are TGTGCCAGCAGCCAAGATCGGTCGGGCCCAGTAGCGGTGGAGCAGTTCTTC.

The chain links TRBV6-1 to TRBJ2-7, with TRBD2 matching over 14 bases. This CDR3 spans 16 amino acids. Germline loops: CDR1 MNHNS, CDR2 SASEGT. J was trimmed by 3 bases and V by 6 bases; bases with no gene match: 7. The CDR3 is CASSLQTSGGVYEQYV. DNA for the CDR3: TGTGCCAGCAGCCTCCAGACTAGCGGGGGGGTCTACGAGCAGTACGTC.

This clonotype was observed many times. The rearrangement links TRBV29-1 to TRBJ2-3; TRBD2 matches at 9 bases. CDR1 SQVTM and CDR2 ANQGSEA come from the germline V gene. The ends lost 7 bases at V and 3 bases at J; junction bases unmatched: 11. The CDR3 totals 15 residues. CDR3 region: CSASPTSGFTDTQYF. Here the CDR3 DNA reads TGCAGCGCATCCCCGACTAGCGGATTTACAGATACGCAGTATTTT.

This sequence joins TRBV18 and TRBJ2-1; D perhaps matches TRBD1 (5 bases). CDR1 is KGHSH and CDR2 is LQKENI in the germline V gene. CDR3 length equals 15 residues. Trimming cost V 6 bases and J 2 bases, with 14 bases left between them. CDR3 in amino acids: CASSEIQAAYNEQFF. In DNA, the CDR3 is TGTGCCAGCTCGGAGATACAGGCAGCCTACAATGAGCAGTTCTTC.

This rearrangement joins TRBV7-9 to TRBJ1-4; TRBD1 is a possible D gene (5 bases). The CDR3 loop spans 13 amino acids. Trimming removed 11 bases at V and 8 bases at J, with 18 bases between. Germline V gives CDR1 SEHNR, CDR2 FQNEAQ (reference sequence). CDR3 coding DNA: TGTGCCGGGGGGACCGTTCCTAGGGAAAAACTGTTTTTT. Translation gives CAGGTVPREKLFF.

This clonotype was picked up a small number of times. V gene TRBV12-3 or TRBV12-4 combines with J gene TRBJ2-1; D not resolved. The CDR3 covers 12 residues. V was pared by 6 bases and J by 10 bases, with 13 bases between. The CDR3 DNA sequence: TGTGCCAGCAGCCGTTTAGCATTCGAGCAGTTCTTC. It translates to CASSRLAFEQFF.

This clonotype has more than one count but fewer than ten. This sequence joins TRBV2 and TRBJ1-1; D gene ambiguous. There are 13 residues in the CDR3. The ends were cut back, 3 bases at V and 2 bases at J, with 7 bases in the middle. Germline V gene lookup returns CDR1 SNHLY and CDR2 FYNNEI. CDR3: CASSDTRNTEAFF. The CDR3 DNA reads TGTGCCAGCAGTGATACCCGTAACACTGAAGCTTTCTTT.

This rearrangement joins TRBV29-1 to TRBJ2-1; D tentatively fits TRBD1 or TRBD2 (7 bases each). Germline lookup yields CDR1 SQVTM and CDR2 ANQGSEA. This CDR3 is 15 amino acids long. The V end was cut by 7 bases, the J end by 0 bases, with 16 bases between. The CDR3 nucleotides read TGCAGCGCTCCTCAGGGGGGGGGCTCCTACAATGAGCAGTTCTTC. Translation gives CSAPQGGGSYNEQFF.